Presented here are 31 T cell receptor beta chains from one specimen sequenced in a study of shared clonotypes between healthy human individuals. The data were produced by immunoSEQ multiplex PCR, yet TCRdb's version contains in-frame clones alone and is incomplete. Of almost 750,000 clones listed, 55% to 75% are singletons. Sequencing was carried out using memory CD4+ T cells sorted from blood. Subset described: CD45RA-negative fraction. These receptors were collected from a woman in her twenties or thirties in good health.

V usage is TRBV18 and J usage is TRBJ2-7; no reliable D call. This CDR3 has 16 residues. Looked up from germline, CDR1 is KGHSH and CDR2 is LQKENI. V lost 3 bases, J lost 0 bases, and 15 bases lay in between. The CDR3 loop reads CASSPRSGTSSYEQYF. The CDR3 DNA is TGTGCCAGCTCACCTAGAAGTGGCACGAGCTCCTACGAGCAGTACTTC.

In its sample, this clone was seen once. The chain combines TRBV19 with TRBJ2-5; D may correspond to TRBD1 or TRBD2 (5 bases each). The J call could be wrong; TRBJ2-7 is a better fit for the DNA end. This CDR3 has 14 residues. The germline V gene encodes CDR1 LNHDA and CDR2 SQIVND (reference sequence). This CDR3 reads CASSIRDRSYEQYF. The CDR3 DNA is TGTGCCAGTAGTATTAGGGACCGATCCTACGAGCAGTACTTC.

In its sample, this clone was seen a few times. The CDR3 DNA follows: TGTGCCAGCAGTCCCGGGGATAGACCCGGGGAGCTGTTTTTT. Translation: CASSPGDRPGELFF. This chain joins TRBV27 and TRBJ2-2; tentative D call: TRBD2 (5 bases). The CDR3 runs to 14 residues. CDR1 and CDR2 (germline): MNHEY, SMNVEV (reference sequence). Trimming pared 5 bases from V and 6 bases from J, leaving 13 bases between.

This clone was seen a single time. CDR3 residues: CASSQAATNEKLFF. In DNA form, the CDR3 reads TGTGCCAGCAGTCAGGCAGCAACTAATGAAAAACTGTTTTTT. The chain uses TRBV28 and TRBJ1-4; D is uncertain. The germline V gene encodes CDR1 MDHEN and CDR2 SYDVKM. The CDR3 spans 14 residues. The V end lost 5 bases, the J end lost 0 bases, and 7 bases lay between the germline ends.

J is TRBJ1-2 and V is TRBV28; TRBD1 is a possible D gene (5 bases). The CDR3 consists of 15 residues. The germline gives CDR1 MDHEN, CDR2 SYDVKM. V dropped 2 bases and J dropped 2 bases, with 12 bases sitting between them. The CDR3 sequence is CASSLGGGTNYGYTF. The CDR3 coding sequence is TGTGCCAGCAGTTTAGGGGGAGGGACCAACTATGGCTACACCTTC.

This sequence joins TRBV19 and TRBJ2-6; D gene ambiguous. V lost 6 bases and J 2 bases, leaving 11 bases between the germline ends. The CDR3 length is 15 residues. CDR1 is LNHDA and CDR2 is SQIVND in the germline V gene (reference sequence). The CDR3 protein is CASRMTNTGANVLTF. The CDR3 region has the DNA TGTGCCAGTAGAATGACAAATACTGGGGCCAACGTCCTGACTTTC.

The genes are TRBV6-1 and TRBJ1-1; possible D gene TRBD1, 6 bases. V was cut by 8 bases and J by 6 bases, with 13 bases left in between. This CDR3 has 12 residues. The germline V gene encodes CDR1 MNHNS and CDR2 SASEGT. For the CDR3, the DNA is TGTGCCAGCCAAAAAGACAGGCCTGAAGCTTTCTTT. Encoded protein: CASQKDRPEAFF.

The J gene is TRBJ2-7, the V gene TRBV28; 9 bases are a match to TRBD1. Germline V gives CDR1 MDHEN, CDR2 SYDVKM. J lost 4 bases, V lost 7 bases, and 14 bases had no gene match. This CDR3 region has 16 residues. CDR3 sequence: CASTTGGTGRWYEQYF. The CDR3 nucleotides are TGTGCCAGCACCACGGGCGGGACAGGGAGATGGTACGAGCAGTACTTC.

For this clone: The sample holds other DNA sequences that translate to the same CDR3. This chain uses TRBV5-1 with TRBJ1-5; D unclear. The germline V gene has CDR1 SGHRS and CDR2 YFSETQ. This CDR3 contains 14 residues. The V gene lost 2 bases and the J gene lost 2 bases, with 8 bases spanning the gap. DNA for the CDR3: TGCGCCAGCAGCTTTGAAGGCGGCAATCAGCCCCAGCATTTT. Translating it yields CASSFEGGNQPQHF.

This clone was counted only a few times. The J gene is TRBJ2-3, the V gene TRBV18; D ambiguous. Germline CDR1 and CDR2: KGHSH and LQKENI. V was shortened by 1 base and J by 5 bases, with 10 bases between the two germline ends. CDR3 length equals 14 residues. The CDR3 nucleotides are TGTGCCAGCTCACCACGGGCCCTCAAAGATACGCAGTATTTT. Residues: CASSPRALKDTQYF.

The rearrangement links TRBV10-1 to TRBJ1-1; tentatively, D is TRBD1 (6 bases). CDR1 is WNHNN and CDR2 is SYGVQD in the germline V gene (reference sequence). The CDR3 is 14 residues long. The V end lost 4 bases, the J end lost 2 bases, and 11 bases lay between the germline ends. CDR3 DNA: TGCGCCAGCAGTGTTAACAGGGTCAACACTGAAGCTTTCTTT. Encoded protein: CASSVNRVNTEAFF.

This clone occurred a few times. The chain uses TRBV28 and TRBJ2-7; weak D call: TRBD2 (5 bases). The CDR3 covers 14 residues. CDR1 and CDR2 (germline): MDHEN, SYDVKM. Trimming pared 5 bases from V and 0 bases from J, leaving 11 bases between. The CDR3 region is CASSVSSGSYEQYF. As DNA, the CDR3 is TGTGCCAGCAGTGTCTCCAGCGGCTCCTACGAGCAGTACTTC.

The chain combines TRBV7-2 with TRBJ2-7; 9 positions match TRBD1. CDR3 length: 14 amino acids. V lost 4 bases to trimming and J lost 2 bases; unmatched junction nucleotides: 3. Germline V gene sequence: CDR1 SGHTA, CDR2 FQGNSA. CDR3 region: CASSSNRGPYEQYF. CDR3 nucleotide sequence: TGTGCCAGCAGCTCAAACAGGGGGCCCTACGAGCAGTACTTC.

The DNA for the CDR3 is TGTGCCATCAGTGAGTCGAGGGGGCGCACAGATACGCAGTATTTT. Protein product: CAISESRGRTDTQYF. The J gene is TRBJ2-3, the V gene TRBV10-3; 7 bases are a match to TRBD1. This CDR3 comprises 15 residues. With 0 bases clipped from V and 1 base from J, the junction kept 1 base outside the gene matches. Germline V gene sequence: CDR1 ENHRY, CDR2 SYGVKD.

The J gene is TRBJ2-5, the V gene TRBV7-9; the D gene could be TRBD1 or TRBD2 (5 bases each). This CDR3 has 16 residues. The V end lost 3 bases, the J end lost 2 bases, and 16 bases lay between the germline ends. The germline V gene has CDR1 SEHNR and CDR2 FQNEAQ (reference sequence). The CDR3 nucleotides are TGTGCCAGCAGCTTGAGGGCTGACAGTAAACAAGAGACCCAGTACTTC. Its protein is CASSLRADSKQETQYF.

The gene calls are TRBV2 and TRBJ1-2; D is unresolved. The V end was cut by 6 bases, the J end by 8 bases, with 16 bases between. Germline CDR1 reads SNHLY; CDR2 reads FYNNEI. The CDR3 runs 13 residues. This CDR3 reads CASSPTAGRGYTF. In DNA form, the CDR3 reads TGTGCCAGCAGCCCTACAGCCGGAAGGGGCTACACCTTC.

In nucleotides, the CDR3 is TGTGCCACCAGCAGAGATCTAGCGCACGGCCTGGGGAATGAGCAGTTCTTC. Its protein product is CATSRDLAHGLGNEQFF. The chain recombines TRBV15 with TRBJ2-1; D possibly corresponds to TRBD2 (6 bases). The V end was cut by 0 bases, the J end by 7 bases, with 19 bases between. Germline V lookup: CDR1 LNHNV, CDR2 YYDKDF (reference sequence). This CDR3 comprises 17 residues.

The gene calls are TRBV9 and TRBJ2-1; D ambiguous. The CDR3 runs 11 residues. V was clipped by 7 bases and J by 4 bases, with 6 bases between them. Germline CDR1 and CDR2: SGDLS and YYNGEE. CDR3 sequence: CASDAYNEQFF. The CDR3 nucleotides read TGTGCCAGCGACGCTTACAATGAGCAGTTCTTC. The whole variable domain, filled in from reference TRBV9 and TRBJ2-1, reads DSGVTQTPKHLITATGQRVTLRCSPRSGDLSVYWYQQSLDQGLQFLIQYYNGEERAKGNILERFSAQQFPDLHSELNLSSLELGDSALYFCASDAYNEQFFGPGTRLTVL.

The chain carries TRBV7-9 and TRBJ1-2; D gene ambiguous. Germline V gene data show CDR1 as SEHNR and CDR2 as FQNEAQ (reference sequence). The CDR3 loop spans 14 amino acids. Trimming removed 4 bases at V and 4 bases at J, with 13 bases between. The CDR3 here is CASSYAEASYGYTF. For the CDR3, the DNA is TGTGCCAGCAGCTATGCTGAGGCGTCCTATGGCTACACCTTC.

The V gene is TRBV18, the J gene TRBJ2-1, with D possibly TRBD2 on 6 matching bases. V shed 2 bases and J shed 0 bases, with 14 bases lying between them. Germline values: CDR1 KGHSH, CDR2 LQKENI. The CDR3 consists of 17 residues. This CDR3 reads CASSPNSGGSSYNEQFF. In DNA, the CDR3 is TGTGCCAGCTCACCAAATAGCGGAGGGAGCTCCTACAATGAGCAGTTCTTC.

The chain recombines TRBV4-1 with TRBJ1-1; TRBD1 agrees at 7 bases. Germline values: CDR1 MGHRA, CDR2 YSYEKL. With V trimmed by 4 bases and J by 5 bases, 7 bases remained unmatched. This CDR3 spans 14 amino acids. The DNA for the CDR3 is TGCGCCAGCAGCCCCACAGGGGTAGTTACTGAAGCTTTCTTT. As protein: CASSPTGVVTEAFF.

V usage is TRBV6-5 and J usage is TRBJ2-7, with 9 bases aligning to TRBD1. Germline-derived CDR1 and CDR2 are MNHEY and SVGAGI. This CDR3 has 13 amino acids. Losses at the gene ends were 10 bases for V and 5 bases for J; bases not matched to a gene: 9. The CDR3 nucleotides are TGTGCCACCAAGGACAGGGGTCGACACGAGCAGTACTTC. This codes for CATKDRGRHEQYF.

The chain employs TRBV18 and TRBJ2-1; 11 bases line up with TRBD2. V lost 0 bases, J lost 8 bases, and 3 bases stayed unmatched. The CDR3 is 15 amino acids. The germline V gene has CDR1 KGHSH and CDR2 LQKENI. The CDR3 nucleotides are TGTGCCAGCTCACCACCGGCTAGCGGGAGGTATGAGCAGTTCTTC. Its protein product is CASSPPASGRYEQFF.

The genes are TRBV30 and TRBJ1-5, with D possibly being TRBD1 (5 bases). CDR3 length: 12 amino acids. CDR1 is GTSNPN, CDR2 SVGIG, per germline (reference sequence). Trimming removed 4 bases at V and 6 bases at J, with 10 bases between. The CDR3 DNA is TGTGCCTGGACTAGGCAGGGTCAGCCCCAGCATTTT. Translating it yields CAWTRQGQPQHF.

The chain employs TRBV5-1 and TRBJ2-1, with 9 bases that match TRBD2. Looked up from germline, CDR1 is SGHRS and CDR2 is YFSETQ. The CDR3 contains 15 residues. J gave up 9 bases and V 4 bases, and 11 bases lay outside the gene matches. The CDR3 DNA is TGCGCCAGCAGCCAGGGGGTAGCGGGAGTGAGTGAGCAGTTCTTC. Protein: CASSQGVAGVSEQFF.

The V gene is TRBV14, the J gene TRBJ2-7; 10 bases map to TRBD2. The CDR3 extends over 16 amino acids. Trimming at V came to 3 bases and at J to 4 bases, leaving 9 bases not matched to a gene. The germline CDR1 and CDR2 sequences are SGHDN and FVKESK. The CDR3 loop reads CASSQGPGTSVYEQYF. DNA for the CDR3: TGTGCCAGCAGCCAGGGGCCCGGGACTAGCGTATACGAGCAGTACTTC.

The chain uses TRBV30 and TRBJ2-7; 7 bases align to TRBD1. Trimming removed 5 bases from V and 5 bases from J; junction bases left unmatched: 9. Germline V gives CDR1 GTSNPN, CDR2 SVGIG (reference sequence). The CDR3 is made up of 13 amino acids. The DNA of the CDR3 is TGTGCCTGGTTGACAGGGCGTAGAAACGAGCAGTACTTC. This encodes CAWLTGRRNEQYF.

This chain links TRBV7-2 with TRBJ2-2; no clear D. The CDR3 loop spans 14 amino acids. V gave up 0 bases and J gave up 3 bases, with 5 bases separating them. Germline lookup yields CDR1 SGHTA and CDR2 FQGNSA. The CDR3 coding sequence is TGTGCCAGCAGCTTAGCGCAGGACACCGGGGAGCTGTTTTTT. This sequence encodes CASSLAQDTGELFF.

The chain has TRBV19 and TRBJ1-1, with 7 bases matching TRBD1. The CDR3 length is 15 residues. CDR1 LNHDA and CDR2 SQIVND come from the germline V gene (reference sequence). V shed 4 bases, J shed 4 bases, and the junction held 9 bases outside the gene matches. The chain's CDR3 is CASSTGQAWVTEAFF. As DNA, the CDR3 is TGTGCCAGTAGTACCGGACAGGCCTGGGTCACTGAAGCTTTCTTT.

J is TRBJ2-3 and V is TRBV7-2; D may be TRBD1 or TRBD2 (5 bases each). The V and J ends lost 8 bases and 4 bases respectively, with 19 bases between them. In germline, CDR1 is SGHTA, CDR2 FQGNSA. The CDR3 length is 15 residues. CDR3 protein: CASRRDPPSPDTQYF. The CDR3 bases are TGTGCCAGCCGCAGGGACCCTCCTAGCCCAGATACGCAGTATTTT.

The chain uses TRBV27 and TRBJ2-3; D gene uncertain. Germline lookup yields CDR1 MNHEY and CDR2 SMNVEV (reference sequence). The V gene lost 8 bases and the J gene lost 0 bases, with 9 bases spanning the gap. This CDR3 contains 13 residues. Here the CDR3 DNA reads TGTGCCAGCGGTCCGATTAGCACAGATACGCAGTATTTT. Translation: CASGPISTDTQYF.